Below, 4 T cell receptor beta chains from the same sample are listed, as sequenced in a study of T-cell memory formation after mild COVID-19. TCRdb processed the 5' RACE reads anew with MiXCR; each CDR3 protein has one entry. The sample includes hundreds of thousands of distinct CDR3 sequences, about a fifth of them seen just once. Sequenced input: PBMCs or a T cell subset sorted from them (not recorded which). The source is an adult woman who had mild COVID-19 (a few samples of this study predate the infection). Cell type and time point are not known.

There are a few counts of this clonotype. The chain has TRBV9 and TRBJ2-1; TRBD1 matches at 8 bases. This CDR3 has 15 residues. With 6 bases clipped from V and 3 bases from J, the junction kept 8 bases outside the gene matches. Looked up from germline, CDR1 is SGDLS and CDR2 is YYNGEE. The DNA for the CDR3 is TGTGCCAGCAATAAGGACAGGGCCAACTACAATGAGCAGTTCTTC. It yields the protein CASNKDRANYNEQFF.

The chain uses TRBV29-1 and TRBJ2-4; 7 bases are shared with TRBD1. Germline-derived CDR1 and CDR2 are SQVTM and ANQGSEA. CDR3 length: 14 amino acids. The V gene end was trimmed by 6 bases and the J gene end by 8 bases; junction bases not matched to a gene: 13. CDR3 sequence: CSVELTGRGYIQYF. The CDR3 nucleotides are TGCAGCGTCGAACTGACAGGGCGCGGATACATTCAGTACTTC. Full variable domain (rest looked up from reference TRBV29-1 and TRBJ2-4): SAVISQKPSRDICQRGTSLTIQCQVDSQVTMMFWYRQQPGQSLTLIATANQGSEATYESGFVIDKFPISRPNLTFSTLTVSNMSPEDSSIYLCSVELTGRGYIQYFGAGTRLSVL.

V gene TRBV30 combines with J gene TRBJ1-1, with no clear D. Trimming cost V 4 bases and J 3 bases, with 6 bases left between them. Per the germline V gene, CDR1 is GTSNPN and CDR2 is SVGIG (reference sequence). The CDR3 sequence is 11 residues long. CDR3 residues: CAWTAYTEAFF. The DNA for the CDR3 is TGTGCCTGGACTGCGTACACTGAAGCTTTCTTT. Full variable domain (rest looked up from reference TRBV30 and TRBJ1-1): SQTIHQWPATLVQPVGSPLSLECTVEGTSNPNLYWYRQAAGRGLQLLFYSVGIGQISSEVPQNLSASRPQDRQFILSSKKLLLSDSGFYLCAWTAYTEAFFGQGTRLTVV.

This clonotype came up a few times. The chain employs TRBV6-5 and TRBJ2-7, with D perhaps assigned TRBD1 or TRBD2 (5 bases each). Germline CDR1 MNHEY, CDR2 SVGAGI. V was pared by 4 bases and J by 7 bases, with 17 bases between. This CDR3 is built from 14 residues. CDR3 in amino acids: CASSSGTSRREQYF. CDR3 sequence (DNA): TGTGCCAGCAGTTCCGGGACCAGTAGGAGAGAGCAGTACTTC.